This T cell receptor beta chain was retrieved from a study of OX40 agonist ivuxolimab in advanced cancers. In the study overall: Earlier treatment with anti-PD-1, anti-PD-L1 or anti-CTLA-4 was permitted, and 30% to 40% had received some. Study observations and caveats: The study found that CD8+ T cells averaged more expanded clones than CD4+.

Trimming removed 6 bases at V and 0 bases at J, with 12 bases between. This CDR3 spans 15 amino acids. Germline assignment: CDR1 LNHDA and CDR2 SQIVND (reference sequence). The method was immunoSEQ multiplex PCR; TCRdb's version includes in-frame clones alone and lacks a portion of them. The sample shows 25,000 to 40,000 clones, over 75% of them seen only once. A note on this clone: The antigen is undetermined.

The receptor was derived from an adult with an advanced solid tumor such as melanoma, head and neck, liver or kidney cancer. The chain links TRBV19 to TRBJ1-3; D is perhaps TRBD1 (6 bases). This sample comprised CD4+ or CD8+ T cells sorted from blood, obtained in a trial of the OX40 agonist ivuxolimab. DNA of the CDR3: TGTGCCAGTAGCCCGGGACACAACTCTGGAAACACCATATATTTT. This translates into CASSPGHNSGNTIYF.